The entry that follows covers one T cell receptor beta chain sequence. The CDR3 sequence is 15 residues long. Germline-derived CDR1 and CDR2 are MNHEY and SVGAGI. The V end lost 10 bases, the J end lost 0 bases, and 18 bases lay between the germline ends. Generated by immunoSEQ multiplex PCR, the TCRdb table keeps only in-frame clones and is missing some. This table has roughly 2 million clones, 95% appearing once. These data come from a study of shared clonotypes between healthy human individuals. Sequenced material: naive CD4+ T cells sorted from blood. Indicated subset: CD45RA+ positively selected. The TCR originated in a man aged 18 to 29 in good health. This sequence joins TRBV6-5 and TRBJ1-1; tentatively, D is TRBD1 (5 bases). The CDR3 region is CATAVGVRVNTEAFF. CDR3 in DNA: TGTGCCACCGCCGTGGGGGTGCGGGTGAACACTGAAGCTTTCTTT.